In its sample, the clone carrying this T cell receptor beta chain was seen once. This entry belongs to a study of T cells after yellow fever vaccination. The V gene's germline CDR1 is LGHNA and CDR2 YSLEER. There are 17 residues in the CDR3. The V gene lost 0 bases and the J gene lost 0 bases, with 12 bases spanning the gap. One entry per CDR3 protein results from TCRdb running MiXCR on the 5' RACE reads. The sample gives 620,000 or so distinct CDR3 sequences, about 12% of which show up once; about 16% is in the top ten. Sequencing was performed on PBMCs, taken on the day of the yellow fever booster vaccination. This sequence joins TRBV4-3 and TRBJ2-1; D may be TRBD2 (5 bases). The origin of this receptor is a man younger than 45 who received the YFV17D yellow fever vaccine. This chain's CDR3 is CASSQDWVTSSYNEQFF. DNA for the CDR3: TGCGCCAGCAGCCAAGATTGGGTAACTAGCTCCTACAATGAGCAGTTCTTC.